The clone carrying this T cell receptor beta chain occurred once. Its antigen is not known. At one end the junction does not follow the germline gene, possibly because of a read error. CDR3 length: 14 amino acids. The germline CDR1 and CDR2 sequences are SGHVS and FNYEAQ. This sample is part of a study of CD8+CD57+ T cells in acquired aplastic anemia. Study-level background: The DNA of sorted CD4+ and CD8+ cells averaged around 3.2 ug. Healthy donors yielded 9.5 million to 11 million CD4+ cell reads on average.

General study findings and limits: Significant differences in CD8+ Simpson's diversity were not observed between patients and controls. Patients and controls were found to share fewer than 35 CD8+ CDR3 sequences.

Genomic DNA was employed as the template in profiling TCR beta VDJ and CDR3. A single record per CDR3 protein comes from TCRdb applying MiXCR to the reads. The sample carries hundreds of thousands of distinct CDR3 sequences, 55% to 70% recorded once. Sequences were obtained from sorted CD4+, CD8+, or CD8+CD57+ T cells (not recorded which) from PBMCs. The V and J genes are TRBV7-6 and TRBJ1-1; D is unclear. The TCR originated in a human donor in good health, serving as a control. The CDR3 loop reads CASSPTDGETEPSF. For the CDR3, the DNA is TGTGCCAGCAGTCCTACGGATGGGGAAACTGAACCTTCCTTT.